This T cell receptor (beta chain) was documented in a study of T-cell memory formation after mild COVID-19 (dated by TCRdb to 2020 to 2022). For the study in its entirety: TCR sequence clusters from the two donors were largely donor specific. In a couple of donors, T-cell clones that expanded and contracted after mild COVID-19 were tracked by sequencing TCRalpha and TCRbeta repertoires over time. Two young, previously healthy adult volunteers made up the cohort, one male and one female. The paper as a whole reports these results and caveats: Balanced CD4/CD8 phenotypes were observed for clones contracting from day 15 to 85, whereas a bias towards CD4+ was observed for a second wave of clones expanding from day 15 to 37. The second-wave clones that peaked on day 37 were not confirmed to be SARS-CoV-2 specific. Only two mild cases were covered by the study, and larger cohorts that include severe cases with pre-infection samples were considered necessary. The detection of some responding clones in pre-infection memory suggests that pre-existing cross-reactive memory T cells joined the SARS-CoV-2 response. Contracting CD4+ clones appeared mostly in the CM and EM memory subsets, whereas CD8+ clones were enriched in EMRA.

V is pared back by 3 bases and J by 8 bases, with 12 bases lying between the germline termini. The CDR3 numbers 12 residues from cysteine through phenylalanine. The sequence is cut down to CDR3 DNA, 36 bases in frame from base 1. CDR1 and CDR2 were assigned from the germline V gene (reference sequence) as DFQATT and SNEGSKA. Details on this clonotype: Its antigen is currently not known. Base qualities are not recorded, but no much larger clone differs from it by a single base.

PBMCs were isolated by Ficoll-Paque density gradient centrifugation. This sample was sequenced with an Illumina NovaSeq 6000. TCRalpha and TCRbeta cDNA libraries were built by 5'RACE with constant-segment primers, adding sample barcodes and unique molecular identifiers. Trizol reagent was used to extract RNA from every sample. Libraries were amplified in two PCR steps, with a second sample barcode and Illumina TruSeq adapters added in the second step. Libraries were sequenced on an Illumina NovaSeq with 2 x 150 bp paired-end reads. The study's processing was this. The reads were demultiplexed and collapsed into UMI-guided consensus sequences using migec v1.2.7. Using mixcr v2.1.11, UMI consensuses were aligned to TRA and TRB V and J templates and then assembled into clonotypes. Clonotypes were classified as expanded or contracted when called significant by both edgeR and NoisET, with noise models trained on biological replicates. For edgeR calls, the thresholds were a false discovery rate-adjusted p below 0.01 and a log2 fold-change of 1. As an exploratory analysis of dynamics, max-normalized trajectories of the 1000 most abundant clonotypes were examined with PCA combined with hierarchical clustering. Each responding clone was given a CD4 or CD8 phenotype based on the CD4+ and CD8+ repertoires, which had been sequenced separately. TCRdb cleaned the public reads at Q25 with fastp, built clones with MiXCR and kept in-frame beta chains. Each entry is one CDR3 protein sequence, shown with its most common DNA and genes. The V and J calls were not made by the authors but by TCRdb's processing. The sample table holds hundreds of thousands of distinct CDR3 sequences, of which about a quarter were seen once. The leading ten clones occupy around 13% of the sample.

The TCR comes from an adult woman who had mild COVID-19 (a few samples of this study predate the infection). The sample titles of this study are shuffled in the database, so cell type and time point are left out; the donor was told from shared clones. The sample was PBMCs or a T cell subset sorted from them (not recorded which). The sequence links TRBV20-1 to TRBJ2-3, with the D segment identity uncertain. The sequenced DNA: TGCAGTGCTAGCCACGAGTGGCGTACGCAGTATTTT. Its translation reads: CSASHEWRTQYF.